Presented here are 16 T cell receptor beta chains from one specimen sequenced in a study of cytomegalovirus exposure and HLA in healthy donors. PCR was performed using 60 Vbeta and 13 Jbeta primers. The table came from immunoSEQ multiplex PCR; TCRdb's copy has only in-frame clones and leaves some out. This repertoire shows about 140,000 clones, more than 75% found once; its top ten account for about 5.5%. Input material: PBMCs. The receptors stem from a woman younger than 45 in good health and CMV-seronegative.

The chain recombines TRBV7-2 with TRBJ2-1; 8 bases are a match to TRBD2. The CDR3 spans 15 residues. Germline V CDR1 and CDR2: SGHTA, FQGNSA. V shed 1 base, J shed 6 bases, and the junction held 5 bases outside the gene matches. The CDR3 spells CASSLGTSLANEQFF. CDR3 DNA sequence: TGTGCCAGCAGCTTAGGGACTAGCTTGGCCAATGAGCAGTTCTTC. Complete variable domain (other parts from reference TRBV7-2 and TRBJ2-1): GAGVSQSPSNKVTEKGKDVELRCDPISGHTALYWYRQSLGQGLEFLIYFQGNSAPDKSGLPSDRFSAERTGGSVSTLTIQRTQQEDSAVYLCASSLGTSLANEQFFGPGTRLTVL.

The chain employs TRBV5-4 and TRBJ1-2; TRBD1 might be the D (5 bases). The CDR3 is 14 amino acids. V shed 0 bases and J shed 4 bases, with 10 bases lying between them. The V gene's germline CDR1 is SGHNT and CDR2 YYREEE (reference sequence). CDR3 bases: TGTGCCAGCAGCTTGGCTCGGCAGGGCTATGGCTACACCTTC. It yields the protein CASSLARQGYGYTF.

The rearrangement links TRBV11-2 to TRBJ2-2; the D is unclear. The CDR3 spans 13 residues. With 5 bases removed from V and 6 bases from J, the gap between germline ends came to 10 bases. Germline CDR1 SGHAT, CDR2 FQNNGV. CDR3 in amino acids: CASSPSRSGELFF. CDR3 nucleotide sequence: TGTGCCAGCAGCCCGAGCCGGTCCGGGGAGCTGTTTTTT.

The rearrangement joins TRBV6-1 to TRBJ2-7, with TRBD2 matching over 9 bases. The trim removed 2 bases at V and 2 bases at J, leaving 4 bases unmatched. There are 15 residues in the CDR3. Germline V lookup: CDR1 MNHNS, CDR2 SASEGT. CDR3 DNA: TGTGCCAGCAGTGAATGGTCTAGCGGGACCTACGAGCAGTACTTC. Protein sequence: CASSEWSSGTYEQYF.

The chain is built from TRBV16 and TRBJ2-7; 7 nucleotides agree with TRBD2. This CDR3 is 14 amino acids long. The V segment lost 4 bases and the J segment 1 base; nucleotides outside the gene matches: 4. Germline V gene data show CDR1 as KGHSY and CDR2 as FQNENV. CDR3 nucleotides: TGTGCCAGCAGCCTGAGGGGAGGGTCCTACGAGCAGTACTTC. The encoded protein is CASSLRGGSYEQYF.

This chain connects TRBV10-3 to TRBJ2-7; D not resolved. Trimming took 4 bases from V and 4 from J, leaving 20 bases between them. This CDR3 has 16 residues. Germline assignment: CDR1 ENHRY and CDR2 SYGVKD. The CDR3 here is CAISGNGSSPIYEQYF. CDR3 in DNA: TGTGCCATCAGTGGGAACGGGTCCTCCCCGATATACGAGCAGTACTTC.

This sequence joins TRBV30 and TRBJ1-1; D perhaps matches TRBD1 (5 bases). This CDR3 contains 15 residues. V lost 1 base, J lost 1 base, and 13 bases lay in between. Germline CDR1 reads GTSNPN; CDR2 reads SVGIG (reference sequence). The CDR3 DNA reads TGTGCCTGGAGTGGGGGCAGCTTTGGGAACACTGAAGCTTTCTTT. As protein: CAWSGGSFGNTEAFF.

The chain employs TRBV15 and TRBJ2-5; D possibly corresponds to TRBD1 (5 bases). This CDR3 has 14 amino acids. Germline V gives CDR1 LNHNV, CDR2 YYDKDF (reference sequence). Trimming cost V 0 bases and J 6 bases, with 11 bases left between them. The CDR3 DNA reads TGTGCCACCAGCAGAGAAGGTCAGGGAAAGACCCAGTACTTC. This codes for CATSREGQGKTQYF. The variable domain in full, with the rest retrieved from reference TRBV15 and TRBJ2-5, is DAMVIQNPRYQVTQFGKPVTLSCSQTLNHNVMYWYQQKSSQAPKLLFHYYDKDFNNEADTPDNFQSRRPNTSFCFLDIRSPGLGDTAMYLCATSREGQGKTQYFGPGTRLLVL.

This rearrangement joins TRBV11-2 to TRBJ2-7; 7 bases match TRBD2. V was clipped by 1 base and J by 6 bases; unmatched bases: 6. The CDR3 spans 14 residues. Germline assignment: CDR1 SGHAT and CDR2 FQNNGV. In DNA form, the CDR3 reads TGTGCCAGCAGCTTAGCGGGGGGAAGGGGCGAGCAGTACTTC. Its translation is CASSLAGGRGEQYF.

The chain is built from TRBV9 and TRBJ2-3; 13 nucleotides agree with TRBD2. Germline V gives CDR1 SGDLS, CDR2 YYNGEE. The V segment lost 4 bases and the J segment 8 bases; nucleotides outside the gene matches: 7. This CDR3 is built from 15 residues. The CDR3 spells CASSPTSGGGATQYF. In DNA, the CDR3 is TGTGCCAGCAGCCCAACTAGCGGGGGGGGAGCTACGCAGTATTTT.

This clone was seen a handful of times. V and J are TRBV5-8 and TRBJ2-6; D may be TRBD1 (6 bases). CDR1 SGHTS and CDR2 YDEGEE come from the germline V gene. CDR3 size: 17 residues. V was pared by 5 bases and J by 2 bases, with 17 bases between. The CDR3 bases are TGTGCCAGCAGTAACACAGGGAGATGGGCTGGGGCCAACGTCCTGACTTTC. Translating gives CASSNTGRWAGANVLTF. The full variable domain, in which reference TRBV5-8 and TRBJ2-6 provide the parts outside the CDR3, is EAGVTQSPTHLIKTRGQQATLRCSPISGHTSVYWYQQALGLGLQFLLWYDEGEERNRGNFPPRFSGRQFPNYSSELNVNALELEDSALYLCASSNTGRWAGANVLTFGAGSRLTVL.

The CDR3 DNA follows: TGTGCCAGCAGTTACTCGAGAGGGACAGCCTACGAGCAGTACTTC. Its protein product is CASSYSRGTAYEQYF. The chain carries TRBV6-5 and TRBJ2-7; 7 bases align to TRBD1. The germline V gene has CDR1 MNHEY and CDR2 SVGAGI. V shed 0 bases, J shed 2 bases, and the junction held 4 bases outside the gene matches. The CDR3 extends over 15 amino acids.

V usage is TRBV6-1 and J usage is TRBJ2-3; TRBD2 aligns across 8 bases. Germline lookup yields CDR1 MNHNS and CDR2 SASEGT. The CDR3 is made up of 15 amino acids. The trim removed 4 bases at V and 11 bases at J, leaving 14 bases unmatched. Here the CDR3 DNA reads TGTGCCAGCAGTGGTGGGACTAGTCTCCAAATCAAGCAGTATTTT. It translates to CASSGGTSLQIKQYF.

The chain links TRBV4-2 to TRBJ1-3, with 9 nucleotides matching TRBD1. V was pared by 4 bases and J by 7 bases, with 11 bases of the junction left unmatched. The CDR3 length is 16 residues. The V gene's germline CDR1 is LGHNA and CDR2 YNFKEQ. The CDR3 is CASSLNFWDRENTIYF. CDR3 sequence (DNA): TGTGCCAGCAGCCTAAATTTCTGGGACAGGGAGAACACCATATATTTT.

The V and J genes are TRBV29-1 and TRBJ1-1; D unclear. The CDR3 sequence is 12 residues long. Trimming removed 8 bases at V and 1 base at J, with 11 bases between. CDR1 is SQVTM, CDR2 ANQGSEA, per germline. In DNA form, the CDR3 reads TGCAGCTCGTCAGGCCGGAACACTGAAGCTTTCTTT. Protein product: CSSSGRNTEAFF.

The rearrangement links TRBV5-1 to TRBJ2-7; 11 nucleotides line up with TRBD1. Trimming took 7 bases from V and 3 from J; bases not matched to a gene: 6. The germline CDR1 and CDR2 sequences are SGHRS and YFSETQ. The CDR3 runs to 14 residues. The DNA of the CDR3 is TGCGCCAGCTCCCGGGACAGGGGGTTCTACGAGCAGTACTTC. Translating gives CASSRDRGFYEQYF.